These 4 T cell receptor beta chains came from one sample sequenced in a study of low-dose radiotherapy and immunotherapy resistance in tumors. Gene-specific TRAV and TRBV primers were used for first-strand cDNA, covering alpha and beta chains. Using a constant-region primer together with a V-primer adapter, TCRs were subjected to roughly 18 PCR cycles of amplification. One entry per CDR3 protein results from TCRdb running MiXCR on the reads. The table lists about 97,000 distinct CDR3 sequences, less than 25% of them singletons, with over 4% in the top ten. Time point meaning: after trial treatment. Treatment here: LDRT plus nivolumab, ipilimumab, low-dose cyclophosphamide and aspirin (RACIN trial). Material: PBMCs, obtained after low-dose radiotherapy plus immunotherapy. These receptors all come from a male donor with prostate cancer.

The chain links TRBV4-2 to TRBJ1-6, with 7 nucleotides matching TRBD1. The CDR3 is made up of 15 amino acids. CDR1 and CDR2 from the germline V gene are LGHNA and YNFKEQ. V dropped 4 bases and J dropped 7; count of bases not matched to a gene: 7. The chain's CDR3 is CASSPGGGQNSPLHF. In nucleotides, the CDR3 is TGTGCCAGCAGCCCCGGAGGGGGACAGAATTCACCCCTCCACTTT.

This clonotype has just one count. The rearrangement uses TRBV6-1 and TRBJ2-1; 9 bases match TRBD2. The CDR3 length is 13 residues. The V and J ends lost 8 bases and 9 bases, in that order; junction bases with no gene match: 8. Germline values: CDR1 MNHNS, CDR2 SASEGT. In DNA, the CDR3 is TGTGCCAGCGTAGGGGCGGGAGGGGGTGAGCAGTTCTTC. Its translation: CASVGAGGGEQFF.

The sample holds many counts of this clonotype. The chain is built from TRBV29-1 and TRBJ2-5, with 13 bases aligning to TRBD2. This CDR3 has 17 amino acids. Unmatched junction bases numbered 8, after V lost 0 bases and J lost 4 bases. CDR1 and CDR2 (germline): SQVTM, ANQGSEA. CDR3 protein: CSVEDPSGLAGRETQYF. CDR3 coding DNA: TGCAGCGTTGAAGATCCCTCGGGACTAGCGGGGAGAGAGACCCAGTACTTC.

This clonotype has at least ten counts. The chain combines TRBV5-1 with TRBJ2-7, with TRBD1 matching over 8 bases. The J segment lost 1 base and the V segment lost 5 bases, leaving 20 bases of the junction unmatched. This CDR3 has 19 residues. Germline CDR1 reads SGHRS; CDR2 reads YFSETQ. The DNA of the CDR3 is TGCGCCAGCAGACACGGGAGCTACTTGACTGACAGGGGATCCTACGAGCAGTACTTC. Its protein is CASRHGSYLTDRGSYEQYF.